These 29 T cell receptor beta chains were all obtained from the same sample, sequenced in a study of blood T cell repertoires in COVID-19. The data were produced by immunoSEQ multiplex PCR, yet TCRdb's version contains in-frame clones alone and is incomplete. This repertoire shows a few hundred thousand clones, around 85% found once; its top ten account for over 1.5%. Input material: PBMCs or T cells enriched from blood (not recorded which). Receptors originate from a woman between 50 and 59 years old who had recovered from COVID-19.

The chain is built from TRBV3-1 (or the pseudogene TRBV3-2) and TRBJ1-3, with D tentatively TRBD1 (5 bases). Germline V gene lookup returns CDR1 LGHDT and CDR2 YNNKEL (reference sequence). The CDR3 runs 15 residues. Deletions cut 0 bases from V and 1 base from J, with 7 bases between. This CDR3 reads CASSQDAGSGNTIYF. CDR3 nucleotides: TGTGCCAGCAGCCAAGATGCAGGGTCTGGAAACACCATATATTTT.

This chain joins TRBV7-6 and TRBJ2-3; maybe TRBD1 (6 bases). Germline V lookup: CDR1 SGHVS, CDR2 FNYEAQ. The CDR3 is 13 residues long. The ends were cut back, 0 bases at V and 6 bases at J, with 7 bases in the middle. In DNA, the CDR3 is TGTGCCAGCAGCTTAGCGAGGGGGGATACGCAGTATTTT. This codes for CASSLARGDTQYF.

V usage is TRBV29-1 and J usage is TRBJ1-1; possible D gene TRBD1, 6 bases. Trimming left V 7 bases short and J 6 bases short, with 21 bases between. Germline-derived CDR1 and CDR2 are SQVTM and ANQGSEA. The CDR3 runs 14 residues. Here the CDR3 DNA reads TGCAGCGCCCACCCCACAGGGATGAGGGCTGAAGCTTTCTTT. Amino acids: CSAHPTGMRAEAFF.

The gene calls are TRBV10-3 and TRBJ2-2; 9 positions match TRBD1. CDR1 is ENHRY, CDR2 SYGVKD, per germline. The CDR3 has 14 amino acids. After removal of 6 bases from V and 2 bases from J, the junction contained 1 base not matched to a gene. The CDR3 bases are TGTGCCATCAGGGGACAGGGAAACACCGGGGAGCTGTTTTTT. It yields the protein CAIRGQGNTGELFF.

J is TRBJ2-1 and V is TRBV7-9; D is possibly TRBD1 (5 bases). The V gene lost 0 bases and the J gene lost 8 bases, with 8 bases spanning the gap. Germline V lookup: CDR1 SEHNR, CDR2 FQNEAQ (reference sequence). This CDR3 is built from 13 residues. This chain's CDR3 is CASSLAPGYEQFF. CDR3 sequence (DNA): TGTGCCAGCAGCTTAGCTCCAGGGTATGAGCAGTTCTTC.

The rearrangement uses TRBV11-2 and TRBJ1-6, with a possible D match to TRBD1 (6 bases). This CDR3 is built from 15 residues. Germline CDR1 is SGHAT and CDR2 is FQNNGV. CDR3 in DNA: TGTGCTTTCGGGGGGGCAGGGTGGAATAATTCACCCCTCCACTTT. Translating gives CAFGGAGWNNSPLHF.

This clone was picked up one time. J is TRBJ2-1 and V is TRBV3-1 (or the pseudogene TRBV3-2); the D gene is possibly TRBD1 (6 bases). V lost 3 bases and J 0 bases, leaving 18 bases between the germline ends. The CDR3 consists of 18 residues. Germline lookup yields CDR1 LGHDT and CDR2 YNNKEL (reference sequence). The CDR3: CASSQEPTGRSSYNEQFF. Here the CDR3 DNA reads TGTGCCAGCAGCCAGGAACCGACAGGCAGGAGCTCCTACAATGAGCAGTTCTTC.

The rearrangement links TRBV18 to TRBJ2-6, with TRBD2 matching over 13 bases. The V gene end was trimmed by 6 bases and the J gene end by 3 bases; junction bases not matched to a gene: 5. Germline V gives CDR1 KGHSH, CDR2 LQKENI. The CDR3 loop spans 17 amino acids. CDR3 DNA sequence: TGTGCCAGCTCCGGGACTAGCGGGATAGGTGGGGCCAACGTCCTGACTTTC. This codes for CASSGTSGIGGANVLTF.

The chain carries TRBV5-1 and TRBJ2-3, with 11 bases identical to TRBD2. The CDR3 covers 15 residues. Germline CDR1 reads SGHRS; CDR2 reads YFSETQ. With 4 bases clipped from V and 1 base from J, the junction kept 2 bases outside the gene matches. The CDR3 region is CASSQGLAGTDTQYF. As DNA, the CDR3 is TGCGCCAGCAGCCAGGGACTAGCGGGCACAGATACGCAGTATTTT.

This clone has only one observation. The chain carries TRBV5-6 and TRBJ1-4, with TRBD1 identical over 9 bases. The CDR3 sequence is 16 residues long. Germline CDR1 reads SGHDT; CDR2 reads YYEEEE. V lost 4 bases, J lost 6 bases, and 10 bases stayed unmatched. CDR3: CASSPGGTGRHEKLFF. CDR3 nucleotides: TGTGCCAGCAGCCCGGGGGGGACAGGGCGGCATGAAAAACTGTTTTTT.

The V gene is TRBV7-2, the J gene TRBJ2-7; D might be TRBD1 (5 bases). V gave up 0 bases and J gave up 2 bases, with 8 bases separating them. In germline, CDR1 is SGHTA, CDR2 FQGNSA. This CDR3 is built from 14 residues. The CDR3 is CASSLAQVPYEQYF. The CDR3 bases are TGTGCCAGCAGCTTAGCACAGGTCCCCTACGAGCAGTACTTC.

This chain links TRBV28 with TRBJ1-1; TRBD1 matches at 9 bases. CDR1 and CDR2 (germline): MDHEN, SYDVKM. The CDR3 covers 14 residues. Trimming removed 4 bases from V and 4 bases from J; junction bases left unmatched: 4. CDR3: CASSSGQGGTEAFF. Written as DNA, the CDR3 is TGTGCCAGCAGTTCGGGACAGGGAGGCACTGAAGCTTTCTTT.

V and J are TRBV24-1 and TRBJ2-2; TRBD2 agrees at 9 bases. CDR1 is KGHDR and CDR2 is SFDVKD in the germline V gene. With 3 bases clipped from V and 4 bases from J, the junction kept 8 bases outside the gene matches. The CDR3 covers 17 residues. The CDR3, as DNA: TGTGCCACCAGTGATCAGAAAGCGGGAGGCGTCACCGGGGAGCTGTTTTTT. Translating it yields CATSDQKAGGVTGELFF.

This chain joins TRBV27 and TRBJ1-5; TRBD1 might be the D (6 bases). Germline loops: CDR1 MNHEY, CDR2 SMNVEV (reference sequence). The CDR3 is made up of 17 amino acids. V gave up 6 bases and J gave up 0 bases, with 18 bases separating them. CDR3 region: CASSHSGTRNSNQPQHF. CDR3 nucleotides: TGTGCCAGCAGCCACTCCGGGACAAGAAATAGCAATCAGCCCCAGCATTTT.

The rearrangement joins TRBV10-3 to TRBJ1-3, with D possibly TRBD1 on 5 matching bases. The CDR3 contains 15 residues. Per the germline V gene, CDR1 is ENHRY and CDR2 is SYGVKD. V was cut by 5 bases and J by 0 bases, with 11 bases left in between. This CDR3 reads CAISRTPTSGNTIYF. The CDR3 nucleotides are TGTGCCATCAGTAGGACACCAACCTCTGGAAACACCATATATTTT.

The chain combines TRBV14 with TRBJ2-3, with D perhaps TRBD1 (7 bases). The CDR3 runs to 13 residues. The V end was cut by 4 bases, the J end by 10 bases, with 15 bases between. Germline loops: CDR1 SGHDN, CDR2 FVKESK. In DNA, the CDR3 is TGTGCCAGCAGCCTGATTCCAGGGGGGCCGCAGTATTTT. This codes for CASSLIPGGPQYF.

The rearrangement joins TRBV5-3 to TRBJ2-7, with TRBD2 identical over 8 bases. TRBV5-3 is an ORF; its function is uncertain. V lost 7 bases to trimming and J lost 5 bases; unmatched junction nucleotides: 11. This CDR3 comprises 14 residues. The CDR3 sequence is CARRSPRTSNEQYF. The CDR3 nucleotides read TGTGCCAGACGTTCACCCCGGACTAGCAACGAGCAGTACTTC.

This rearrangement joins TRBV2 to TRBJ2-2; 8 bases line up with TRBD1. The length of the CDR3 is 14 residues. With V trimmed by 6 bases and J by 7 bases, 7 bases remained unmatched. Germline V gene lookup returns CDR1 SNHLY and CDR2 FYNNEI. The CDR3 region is CASSAGGAIGELFF. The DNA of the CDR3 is TGTGCCAGCAGCGCAGGGGGCGCAATCGGGGAGCTGTTTTTT.

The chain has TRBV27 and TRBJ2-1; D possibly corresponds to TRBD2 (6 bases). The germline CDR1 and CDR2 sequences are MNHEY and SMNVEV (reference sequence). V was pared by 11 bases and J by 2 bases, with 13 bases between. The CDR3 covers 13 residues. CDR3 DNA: TGTGCCGGTCGGGGAGGTACCTACAATGAGCAGTTCTTC. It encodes CAGRGGTYNEQFF.

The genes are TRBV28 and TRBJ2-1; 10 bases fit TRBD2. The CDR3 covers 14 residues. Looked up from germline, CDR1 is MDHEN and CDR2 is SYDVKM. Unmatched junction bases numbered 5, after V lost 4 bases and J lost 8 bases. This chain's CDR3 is CASSSSGSHYEQFF. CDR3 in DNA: TGTGCCAGCAGTTCTAGCGGGAGTCATTATGAGCAGTTCTTC.

CDR3 DNA: TGTGCCACTCGAGAACGGTCCGCGTCTTATGGCTACACCTTC. This sequence encodes CATRERSASYGYTF. The genes are TRBV10-3 and TRBJ1-2, with no clear D. The V end was cut by 10 bases, the J end by 5 bases, with 20 bases between. The CDR3 totals 14 residues. CDR1 is ENHRY, CDR2 SYGVKD, per germline.

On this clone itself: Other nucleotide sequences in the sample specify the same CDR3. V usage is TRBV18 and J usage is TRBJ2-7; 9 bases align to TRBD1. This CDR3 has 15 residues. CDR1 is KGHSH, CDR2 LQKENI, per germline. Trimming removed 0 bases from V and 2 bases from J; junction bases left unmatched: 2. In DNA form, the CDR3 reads TGTGCCAGCTCACCACCGGGACAGGGTACCTACGAGCAGTACTTC. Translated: CASSPPGQGTYEQYF.

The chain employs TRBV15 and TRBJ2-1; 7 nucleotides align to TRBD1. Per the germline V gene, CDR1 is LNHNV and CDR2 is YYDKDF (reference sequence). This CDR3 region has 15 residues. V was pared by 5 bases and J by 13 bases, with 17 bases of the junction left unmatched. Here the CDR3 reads CATSPRDSLGVLQFF. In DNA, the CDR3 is TGTGCCACCAGCCCTCGGGACAGCTTGGGTGTCCTACAGTTCTTC.

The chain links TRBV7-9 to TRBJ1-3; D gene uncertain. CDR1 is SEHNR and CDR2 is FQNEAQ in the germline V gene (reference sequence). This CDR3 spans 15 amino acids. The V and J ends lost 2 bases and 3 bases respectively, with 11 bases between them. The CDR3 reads CASSLRGGVGNTIYF. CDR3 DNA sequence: TGTGCCAGCAGCTTACGGGGTGGGGTTGGAAACACCATATATTTT.

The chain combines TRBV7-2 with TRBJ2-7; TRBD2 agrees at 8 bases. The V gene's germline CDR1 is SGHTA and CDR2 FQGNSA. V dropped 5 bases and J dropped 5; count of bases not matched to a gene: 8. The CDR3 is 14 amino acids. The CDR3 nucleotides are TGTGCCAGCAGCCTAGGGACTAGAATCCACGAGCAGTACTTC. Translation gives CASSLGTRIHEQYF.

CDR3 in amino acids: CASSLLAGGPTGELFF. DNA of the CDR3: TGTGCCAGCAGTTTACTGGCGGGAGGACCCACCGGGGAGCTGTTTTTT. The gene calls are TRBV28 and TRBJ2-2; 8 positions match TRBD2. CDR3 length: 16 amino acids. Germline CDR1 reads MDHEN; CDR2 reads SYDVKM. V dropped 2 bases and J dropped 4; count of bases not matched to a gene: 6.

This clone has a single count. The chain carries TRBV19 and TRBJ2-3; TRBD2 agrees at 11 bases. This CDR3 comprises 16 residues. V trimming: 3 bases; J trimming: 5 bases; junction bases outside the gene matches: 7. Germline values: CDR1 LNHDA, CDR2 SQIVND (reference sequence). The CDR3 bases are TGTGCCAGTAGTATTAGCGGGAGGGCCCGGAGAGATACGCAGTATTTT. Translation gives CASSISGRARRDTQYF.

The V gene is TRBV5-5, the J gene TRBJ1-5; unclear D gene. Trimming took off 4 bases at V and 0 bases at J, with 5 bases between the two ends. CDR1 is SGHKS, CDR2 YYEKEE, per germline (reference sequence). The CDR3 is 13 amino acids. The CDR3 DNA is TGTGCCAGCAGCCGAGATAGCAATCAGCCCCAGCATTTT. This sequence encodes CASSRDSNQPQHF.

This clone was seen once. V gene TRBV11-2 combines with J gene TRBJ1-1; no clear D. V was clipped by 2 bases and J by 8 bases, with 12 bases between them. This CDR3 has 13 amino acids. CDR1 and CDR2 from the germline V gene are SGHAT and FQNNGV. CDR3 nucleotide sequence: TGTGCCAGCAGCTTAAGGAGAGCGAACGAAGCTTTCTTT. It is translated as CASSLRRANEAFF.